Given below is one TCR beta chain in context. The time point denotes: newly diagnosed GD, antithyroid drugs for less than 3 months. RNA from PBMCs was the source of the TCR library. This entry comes from a study of regulatory T cells in long-lasting Graves disease. To make TCR beta libraries, researchers used iRepertoire HTBI primers and Arm-PCR of CDR3 regions. Via MiXCR, TCRdb re-called the multiplex PCR reads, giving one row per CDR3 protein. The top ten hold approximately 15% of the sample, which has about 240,000 distinct CDR3 sequences, about 19% seen once. CDR3 length: 16 amino acids. Trimming cost V 4 bases and J 3 bases, with 15 bases left between them.

The material sequenced was peripheral blood mononuclear cells (PBMCs), taken at new diagnosis, from a patient treated with antithyroid drugs. V usage is TRBV12-3 or TRBV12-4 and J usage is TRBJ2-2, with D unresolved. The origin of this receptor is a female donor with Graves disease. CDR3 loop: CASSYSGIHHTGELFF. CDR3 DNA sequence: TGTGCCAGCAGTTACTCAGGAATCCATCACACCGGGGAGCTGTTTTTT.